The clone carrying this T cell receptor beta chain was counted once. Its antigen is unidentified. The data originate from a study of vaccination effects on CD4 cells after COVID-19. Across the whole study: Researchers drew samples from a few convalescent patients early and late after vaccination.

Repertoires were generated with immunoSEQ multiplex PCR, while TCRdb's copy carries only in-frame clones and drops some. This table holds 40,000 to 55,000 clones, just over 75% found once. With V trimmed by 5 bases and J by 6 bases, 2 bases remained unmatched. Germline-derived CDR1 and CDR2 are SGHTA and FQGTGA. The CDR3 has 13 residues. Study-wide findings and caveats: Early post-infection timepoints were missing from the study, which also had few convalescent patients. Spike-reactive clones detected post-vaccine in convalescents consisted mainly of new vaccine-induced clones.

The culture ran for 10 days, and then CD4+ T cells were isolated. Convalescent patients had PCR-confirmed SARS-CoV-2 infection between March and December 2020. The vaccine given was either BNT162b2 or mRNA-1273, in two doses. The clonotype comes from a human donor who had a prior SARS-CoV-2 infection. The sequencing used CD4+ T cells from PBMCs cultured without peptide, collected after COVID-19 vaccination. The J gene is TRBJ2-3, the V gene TRBV7-3; TRBD2 matches 10 bases. The CDR3 nucleotides are TGTGCCAGCAGCCTAGCGGGGGCCGATACGCAGTATTTT. Translation gives CASSLAGADTQYF.